The clone carrying this T cell receptor beta chain has more than one count but fewer than ten. Its antigen is as yet unknown. TCRdb keeps only in-frame clones here, not all; method: immunoSEQ multiplex PCR. The sample lists under 150,000 clones, 80% to 90% occurring once. The data originate from a study of T cell responses to AZD1222 COVID-19 vaccine. V was pared by 7 bases and J by 0 bases, with 7 bases of the junction left unmatched. Germline assignment: CDR1 SQVTM and CDR2 ANQGSEA. The CDR3 is 16 amino acids. General study points: Donor demographics were predominantly white British with a female majority; clonal diversity may be underestimated. Among AZD1222 vaccinees, only five or six were seropositive at baseline. Sampled repertoires all dated from after the peak T cell response.

The rearrangement uses TRBV29-1 and TRBJ2-7; 15 nucleotides line up with TRBD2. The specimen comprised peripheral blood, sampled on day 0 of MenACWY control vaccination. This sequence originates from an adult in good health. As DNA, the CDR3 is TGCAGCGCCGGGACTAGCGGGGGGCCGAGCTCCTACGAGCAGTACTTC. This translates into CSAGTSGGPSSYEQYF.